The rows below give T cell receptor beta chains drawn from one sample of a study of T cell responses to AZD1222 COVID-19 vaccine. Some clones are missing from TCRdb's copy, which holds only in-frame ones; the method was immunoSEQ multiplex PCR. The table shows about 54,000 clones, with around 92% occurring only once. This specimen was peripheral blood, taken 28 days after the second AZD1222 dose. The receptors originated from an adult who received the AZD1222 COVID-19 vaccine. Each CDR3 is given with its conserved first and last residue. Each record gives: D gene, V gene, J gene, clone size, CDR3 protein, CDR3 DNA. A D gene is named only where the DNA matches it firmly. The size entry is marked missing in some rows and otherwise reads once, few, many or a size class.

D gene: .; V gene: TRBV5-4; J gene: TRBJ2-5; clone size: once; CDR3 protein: CASSLAAGRETQYF; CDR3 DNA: TGTGCCAGCAGCTTGGCGGCGGGCCGGGAGACCCAGTACTTC
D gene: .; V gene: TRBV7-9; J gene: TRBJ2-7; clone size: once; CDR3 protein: CASTNAGGGPYEQYF; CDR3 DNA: TGTGCCAGCACCAACGCCGGAGGCGGACCTTACGAGCAGTACTTC
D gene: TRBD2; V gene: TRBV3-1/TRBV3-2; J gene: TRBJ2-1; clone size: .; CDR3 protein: CASSPFLLAGVTNEQFF; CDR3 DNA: TGTGCCAGCAGCCCCTTCTTACTAGCGGGAGTCACCAATGAGCAGTTCTTC
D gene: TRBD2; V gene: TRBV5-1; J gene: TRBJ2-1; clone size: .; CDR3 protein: CASTWTSGSYNEQFF; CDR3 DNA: TGCGCCAGCACCTGGACTAGCGGCTCCTACAATGAGCAGTTCTTC
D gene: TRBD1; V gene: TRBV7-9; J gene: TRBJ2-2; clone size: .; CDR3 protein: CASSFRGTGFESGELFF; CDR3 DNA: TGTGCCAGCAGCTTTCGGGGGACAGGGTTTGAATCCGGGGAGCTGTTTTTT
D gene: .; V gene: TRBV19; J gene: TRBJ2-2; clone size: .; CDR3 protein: CASSLGYPNTGELFF; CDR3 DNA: TGTGCCAGTAGCCTGGGGTATCCGAACACCGGGGAGCTGTTTTTT
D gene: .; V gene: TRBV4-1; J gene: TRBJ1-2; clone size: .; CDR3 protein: CASSQPPGTQGSYGYTF; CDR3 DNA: TGCGCCAGCAGCCAACCCCCCGGGACCCAGGGCAGCTATGGCTACACCTTC
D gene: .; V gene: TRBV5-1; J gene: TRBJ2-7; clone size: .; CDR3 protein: CASRTTVTYEQYF; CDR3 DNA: TGCGCCAGCAGAACGACAGTTACCTACGAGCAGTACTTC
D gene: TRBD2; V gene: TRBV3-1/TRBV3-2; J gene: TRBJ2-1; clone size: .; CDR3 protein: CASSQDLVAGARINEQFF; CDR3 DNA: TGTGCCAGCAGCCAAGATTTGGTCGCGGGAGCTAGAATTAATGAGCAGTTCTTC
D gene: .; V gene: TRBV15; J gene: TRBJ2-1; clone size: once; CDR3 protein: CATSRPQGGSNEQFF; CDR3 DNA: TGTGCCACCAGCAGACCCCAGGGGGGGTCCAATGAGCAGTTCTTC
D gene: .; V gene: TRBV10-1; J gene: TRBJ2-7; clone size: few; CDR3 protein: CAKDRADCWREGLREQYF; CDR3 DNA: TGCGCCAAGGACAGGGCGGATTGTTGGCGGGAGGGCCTCCGCGAGCAGTACTTC
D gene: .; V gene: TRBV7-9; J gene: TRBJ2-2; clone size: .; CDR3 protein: CASSLVMAETGELFF; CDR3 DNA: TGTGCCAGCAGCTTAGTAATGGCAGAGACCGGGGAGCTGTTTTTT
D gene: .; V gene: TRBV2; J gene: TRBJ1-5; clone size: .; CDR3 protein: CASSQEDSYSNQPQHF; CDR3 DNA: TGTGCCAGCAGTCAAGAGGATTCTTATAGCAATCAGCCCCAGCATTTT
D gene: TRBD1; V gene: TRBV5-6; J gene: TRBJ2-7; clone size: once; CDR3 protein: CASSLGTGLDEQYF; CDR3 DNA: TGTGCCAGCAGCTTGGGGACAGGATTGGATGAGCAGTACTTC
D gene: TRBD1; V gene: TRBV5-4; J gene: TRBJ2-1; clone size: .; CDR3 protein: CASSSTGGQGYEQFF; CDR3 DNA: TGTGCCAGCAGCTCGACAGGGGGCCAGGGGTATGAGCAGTTCTTC
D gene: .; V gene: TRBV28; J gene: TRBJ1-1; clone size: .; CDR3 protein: CASSLRDPSIF; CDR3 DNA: TGTGCCAGCAGTTTACGGGACCCCTCTATCTTT